This T cell receptor (beta chain) stems from a study of identical twins. TCRdb called the 5' RACE reads again in MiXCR, with one record for every CDR3 protein. The sample yields a few hundred thousand distinct CDR3 sequences, 9.6% seen once. Turning to this clonotype: Antigen unknown.

The ends lost 3 bases at V and 5 bases at J; junction bases unmatched: 7. This CDR3 has 15 residues. CDR1 DFQATT and CDR2 SNEGSKA come from the germline V gene (reference sequence). Study-level findings and limits: Conclusions were based on cross-sectional statistical analysis, without following the same donors. Fewer insertions characterized abundant cord blood beta clonotypes, whereas memory repertoires showed none.

The same sample was also used in a study of yellow fever vaccine responses in identical twins.

This chain connects TRBV20-1 to TRBJ2-3; 11 bases align to TRBD2. This clonotype originated in a woman aged 18-29 years in good health. The sample consisted of PBMCs. CDR3 nucleotides: TGCAGTGCTAGCGGTAGCGGGGGGGCGAGAGATACGCAGTATTTT. Translated, it gives CSASGSGGARDTQYF.